This TCR beta chain is from a study of blood T cells in healthy people across ages. This CDR3 is built from 13 residues. It was with a sample-barcoded 5' primer and a J-beta primer mix that a second PCR of about 6 to 12 cycles was run. Each CDR3 protein gets one entry after TCRdb re-called the 5' RACE reads with MiXCR. The table shows 800,000 to 950,000 distinct CDR3 sequences, with roughly 29% occurring only once. In this sample, this clonotype turned up many times. Another study also made use of these data, one on T cells of mothers and their children. This second report adds: Three healthy Caucasian mothers, along with their six children, served as the donors. All extracted RNA went into cDNA synthesis, approximately 1.5 ug per 15 ul.

The chain combines TRBV21-1 with TRBJ2-5; the table assigns TRBD2, which was not confirmed against the DNA. TRBV21-1 is a recognized pseudogene. Material: blood. The sequence derives from a woman aged 40 to 50 in good health. The CDR3 spells CASSKAGGETQYF. Here the CDR3 DNA reads TGTGCCAGCAGCAAAGCGGGAGGAGAGACCCAGTACTTC.